This T cell receptor beta chain is drawn from a study of CD8 T cells in ankylosing spondylitis. General study results and limits: Fewer than 10 highly homologous variants formed a TCR beta motif that appeared characteristic of ankylosing spondylitis blood. Several of the motif variants were reported before in synovial fluid and blood from reactive arthritis. Reported data indicate significant enrichment of disease-linked clones within matched ankylosing spondylitis synovial fluid.

This clonotype was recorded many times. What it binds is not known. Libraries for TCR beta were made by quantitative 5'-RACE with molecular barcodes. TCRdb reanalysed the 5' RACE reads using MiXCR and keeps one entry per CDR3 protein. Of 150,000 to 200,000 distinct CDR3 sequences listed, 18% are singletons. Germline CDR1 and CDR2: MRHNA and SNTAGT. Trimming removed 3 bases from V and 0 bases from J, with 9 bases in between. The CDR3 contains 15 residues. The clonotype comes from a male donor aged 5 to 29 with ankylosing spondylitis or in good health (not recorded which). The gene calls are TRBV6-4 and TRBJ2-1; D is ambiguous. The sample taken for sequencing was blood, either unsorted or a sorted T cell fraction (not recorded which). CDR3 coding DNA: TGTGCCAGCAGTGAGGAAGCAGGCTCCTACAATGAGCAGTTCTTC. Translating it yields CASSEEAGSYNEQFF.